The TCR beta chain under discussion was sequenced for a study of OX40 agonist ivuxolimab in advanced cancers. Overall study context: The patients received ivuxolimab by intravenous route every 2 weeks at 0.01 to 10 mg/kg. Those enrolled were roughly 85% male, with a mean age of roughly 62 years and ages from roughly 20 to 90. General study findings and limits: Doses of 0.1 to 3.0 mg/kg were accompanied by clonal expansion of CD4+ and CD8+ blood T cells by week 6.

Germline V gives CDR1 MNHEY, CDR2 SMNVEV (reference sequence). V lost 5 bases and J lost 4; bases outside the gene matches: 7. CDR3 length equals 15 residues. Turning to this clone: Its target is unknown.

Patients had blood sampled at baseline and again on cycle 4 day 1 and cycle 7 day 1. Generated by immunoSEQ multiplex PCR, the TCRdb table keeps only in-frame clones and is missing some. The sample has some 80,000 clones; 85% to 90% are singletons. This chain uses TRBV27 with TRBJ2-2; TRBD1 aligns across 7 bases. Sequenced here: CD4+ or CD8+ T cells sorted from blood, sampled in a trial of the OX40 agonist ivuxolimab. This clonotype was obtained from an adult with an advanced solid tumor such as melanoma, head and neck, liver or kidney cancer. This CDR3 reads CASSKTGQPTGELFF. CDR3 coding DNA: TGTGCCAGCAGTAAGACAGGGCAGCCCACCGGGGAGCTGTTTTTT.